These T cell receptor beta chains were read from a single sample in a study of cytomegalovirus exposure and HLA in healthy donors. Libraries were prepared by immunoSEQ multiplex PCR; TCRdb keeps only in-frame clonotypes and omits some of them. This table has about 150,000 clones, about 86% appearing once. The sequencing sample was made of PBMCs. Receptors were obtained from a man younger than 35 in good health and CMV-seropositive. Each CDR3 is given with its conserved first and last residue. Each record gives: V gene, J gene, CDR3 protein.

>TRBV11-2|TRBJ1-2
CASSLAGEGYTF
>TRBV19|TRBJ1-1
CASSRISGQGVTEAFF
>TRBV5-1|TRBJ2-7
CASSLGGQGSEQYF
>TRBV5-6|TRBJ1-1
CASSLTTDSSEAFF
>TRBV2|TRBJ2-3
CASSDAGGTDTQYF
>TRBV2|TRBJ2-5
CASSERTTGGKRETQYF
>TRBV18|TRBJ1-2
CASSPRQGGGYTF
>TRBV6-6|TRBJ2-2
CASSYNTGELFF
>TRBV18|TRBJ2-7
CASSPQGAATSYEQYF
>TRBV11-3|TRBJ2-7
CASSITQGREQYF